This T cell receptor (beta chain) appears in the sequencing data of a study of blood T cell repertoires in COVID-19 (TCRdb year 2020). Regarding the complete study: Samples from collaborators originated in the United States, Italy and Spain and spanned both the acute and convalescent phases of COVID-19. The material from the prospective study consisted of cDNA or gDNA derived from T cells, B-cell-depleted T cells, or PBMCs. Deeply sampled blood TCRbeta repertoires from subjects exposed to, actively infected with, or recovered from COVID-19 were included in the dataset. The repertoires were released in a freely available public database intended as a resource for research on the immune response to SARS-CoV-2. Samples came from the ongoing ImmuneRACE study (first 160 participants) plus 1,254 subjects from 6 global collaborators. Nearly every sample came with metadata listing a de-identified subject ID, COVID-19 status, age in years and sex. HLA class I and class II types, where available, came from metadata supplied by the sample provider rather than from assay-based typing.

The immunoSEQ Assay, a bias-controlled multiplex PCR, was used to amplify TCRbeta CDR3 regions from genomic DNA. The study's own analysis went as follows. Nucleated cell counts per sample were estimated from amplification of reference gene primers within the assay. Sequence reads were collapsed and filtered to measure the absolute abundance of every unique TCRbeta CDR3 rearrangement. For each sample, productive Simpson clonality was calculated as the square root of Simpson's diversity index across productive rearrangements. Not all clones reach the TCRdb copy of this immuneACCESS table, which keeps in-frame sequences only. Checked studies attribute under half of the gap to unresolved V genes and leave the rest unexplained. Clone size and the V and J calls come from that table; the DNA yielded D and trimming. Within this sample are approximately 240,000 clones, with about 89% of them counted one time only. The ten most abundant clones make up under 2.5% of the sample.

CDR1 MDHEN and CDR2 SYDVKM were looked up in the germline V gene. The CDR3 measures 14 amino acids from cysteine to phenylalanine. The DNA shown is the 42-base CDR3, in frame from base 1. V is reduced by 2 bases and J by 3 bases, leaving a spacing of 11 bases between them. This clone was counted once. Its specific antigen is unknown. It has no much larger one-base neighbor in the sample; base qualities were not kept. General findings and caveats noted by the study authors: Clinical and demographic metadata were provided uncurated, with the amount varying by source and participant.

Participants in the prospective study were aged roughly 18 to 100 years, lived in under 30 United States geographic areas, and enrolled through a virtual design. To assign participants to cohorts, the prospective study relied on clinical history that participants themselves reported in a screening survey and a study questionnaire. For ImmuneRACE Cohort 3, a participant was defined as recovered based on two consecutive negative NP/OP PCR tests, clearance by a healthcare professional, or resolution of symptoms. In the prospective study, mobile phlebotomists collected whole blood, serum and a nasopharyngeal or oropharyngeal swab from each participant. Participants in the prospective study had the option to provide additional blood draws and questionnaires over a 2-month period. Before DNA extraction, prospective study blood samples were shipped either frozen or at room temperature.

The rearrangement combines TRBV28 with TRBJ2-7; a weak D assignment points to TRBD2 (6 bases agree). This TCR was recovered from a woman aged 18-29 years who had recovered from COVID-19. The sequencing input was PBMCs or T cells enriched from blood (not recorded which). The nucleotide sequence is TGTGCCAGCAGTTTAGCGGGGTATCACTACGAGCAGTACTTC. It translates as CASSLAGYHYEQYF.